The clone carrying this T cell receptor (beta chain) occurred many times. As yet, its antigen is unknown. The sample originates from a study of post-analysis software for immune sequencing data. The germline gives CDR1 SGHRS, CDR2 YFSETQ. This CDR3 has 17 amino acids. The germline V and J ends were trimmed by 4 bases and 0 bases, with 14 bases remaining between them. Overall study results and limits: The five TRBV segments detected at higher frequency in patients than in controls included TRBV5-6, TRBV5-1 and TRBV20-1. Multiple sclerosis patients had significantly lower normalized Chao1 diversity than controls.

cDNA libraries for TCR beta contained unique molecular identifiers. T cells numbering about 0.85 to 11 million yielded cDNA molecules that totaled some 500,000. TCRdb fed the PCR reads into MiXCR, producing one record per CDR3 protein. The table includes around 250,000 distinct CDR3 sequences, 30% to 45% detected once. Specimen: blood. The receptor's source is a girl aged 5-17 years with multiple sclerosis. The genes are TRBV5-1 and TRBJ2-6; D could derive from TRBD1 or TRBD2 (5 bases each). The CDR3 is CASSQRDLASGANVLTF. The CDR3, as DNA: TGCGCCAGCAGCCAACGGGACCTAGCCTCTGGGGCCAACGTCCTGACTTTC.